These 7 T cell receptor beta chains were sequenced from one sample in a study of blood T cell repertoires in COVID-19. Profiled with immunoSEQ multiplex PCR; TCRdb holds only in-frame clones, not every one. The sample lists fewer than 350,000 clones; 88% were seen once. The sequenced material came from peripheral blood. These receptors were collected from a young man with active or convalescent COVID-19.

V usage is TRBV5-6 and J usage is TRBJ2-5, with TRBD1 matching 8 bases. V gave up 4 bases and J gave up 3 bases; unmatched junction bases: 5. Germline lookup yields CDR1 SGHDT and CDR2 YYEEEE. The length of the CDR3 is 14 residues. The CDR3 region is CASSPEDREETQYF. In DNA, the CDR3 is TGTGCCAGCAGCCCCGAGGACAGGGAAGAGACCCAGTACTTC. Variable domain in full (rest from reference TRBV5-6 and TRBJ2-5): DAGVTQSPTHLIKTRGQQVTLRCSPKSGHDTVSWYQQALGQGPQFIFQYYEEEERQRGNFPDRFSGHQFPNYSSELNVNALLLGDSALYLCASSPEDREETQYFGPGTRLLVL.

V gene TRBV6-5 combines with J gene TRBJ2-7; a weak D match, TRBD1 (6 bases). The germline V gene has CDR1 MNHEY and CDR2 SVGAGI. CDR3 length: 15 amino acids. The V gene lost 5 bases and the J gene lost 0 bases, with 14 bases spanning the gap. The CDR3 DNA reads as TGTGCCAGCAGTCCCGGGACAACGAGCTCCTACGAGCAGTACTTC. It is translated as CASSPGTTSSYEQYF.

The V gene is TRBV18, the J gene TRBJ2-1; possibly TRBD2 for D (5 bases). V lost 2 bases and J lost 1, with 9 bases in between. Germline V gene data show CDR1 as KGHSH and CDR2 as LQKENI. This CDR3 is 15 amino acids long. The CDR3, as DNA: TGTGCCAGCTCACCAATTGAGGGATCCTACAATGAGCAGTTCTTC. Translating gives CASSPIEGSYNEQFF.

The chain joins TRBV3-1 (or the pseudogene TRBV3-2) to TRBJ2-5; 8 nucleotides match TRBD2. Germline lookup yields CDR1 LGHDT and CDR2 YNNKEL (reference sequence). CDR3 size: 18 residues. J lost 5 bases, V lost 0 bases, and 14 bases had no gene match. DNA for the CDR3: TGTGCCAGCAGCCAAGATGGCTCTCTACGGGGGGGCCGGGAGACCCAGTACTTC. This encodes CASSQDGSLRGGRETQYF.

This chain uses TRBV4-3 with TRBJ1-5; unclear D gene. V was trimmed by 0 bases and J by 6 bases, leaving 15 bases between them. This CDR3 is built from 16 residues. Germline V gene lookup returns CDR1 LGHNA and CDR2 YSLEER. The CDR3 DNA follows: TGCGCCAGCAGCCAAGAAGTGTACGGAGGTTCTCAGCCCCAGCATTTT. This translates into CASSQEVYGGSQPQHF.

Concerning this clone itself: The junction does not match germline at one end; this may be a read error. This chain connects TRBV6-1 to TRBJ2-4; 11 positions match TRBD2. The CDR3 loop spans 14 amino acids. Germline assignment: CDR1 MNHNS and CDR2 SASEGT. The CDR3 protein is CASTELAGGNIQYF. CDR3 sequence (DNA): TGTGCCAGCACTGAATTAGCGGGGGGGAACATTCAGTACTTC.

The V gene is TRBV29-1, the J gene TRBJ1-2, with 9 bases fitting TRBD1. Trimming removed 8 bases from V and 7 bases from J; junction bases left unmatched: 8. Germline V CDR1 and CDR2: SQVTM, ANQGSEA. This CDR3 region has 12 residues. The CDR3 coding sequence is TGCAGCACATACCGGGACAGGGCTGGCTACACCTTC. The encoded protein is CSTYRDRAGYTF.